A single sample is the source of the 9 T cell receptor beta chains below, sequenced in a study of blood T cell repertoires in COVID-19. The data were produced by immunoSEQ multiplex PCR, yet TCRdb's version contains in-frame clones alone and is incomplete. The sample lists roughly 220,000 clones; about nine tenths were seen once. The material sequenced was peripheral blood. Receptor source: a man aged 80 or over with acute or convalescent COVID-19.

The rearrangement uses TRBV5-1 and TRBJ2-3; perhaps TRBD2 as D (5 bases). Per germline, CDR1 SGHRS and CDR2 YFSETQ. The CDR3 has 15 amino acids. V lost 0 bases and J lost 1, with 9 bases in between. The CDR3 sequence is CASSLGGRGTDTQYF. The CDR3 DNA reads as TGCGCCAGCAGCTTGGGAGGGAGAGGCACAGATACGCAGTATTTT. Using reference TRBV5-1 and TRBJ2-3 for the parts outside the CDR3, the full variable domain is KAGVTQTPRYLIKTRGQQVTLSCSPISGHRSVSWYQQTPGQGLQFLFEYFSETQRNKGNFPGRFSGRQFSNSRSEMNVSTLELGDSALYLCASSLGGRGTDTQYFGPGTRLTVL.

The chain employs TRBV5-1 and TRBJ1-3; perhaps TRBD1 as D (6 bases). From germline, CDR1 is SGHRS and CDR2 YFSETQ. Trimming stripped 5 bases from V and 2 bases from J, with 14 bases between. This CDR3 has 15 amino acids. The CDR3 DNA is TGCGCCAGCAGTTCAACCGGACAGACTGGAAACACCATATATTTT. It encodes CASSSTGQTGNTIYF.

The V and J genes are TRBV23-1 and TRBJ2-2; D remains unclear. TRBV23-1 is annotated as an ORF whose role is uncertain. There are 20 residues in the CDR3. Trimming shortened V by 0 bases and J by 0 bases, and 20 bases separated the two germline ends. The CDR3 nucleotides read TGCGCCAGCAGTCAATCTTGCGTTGCAACGAGATTCGCGAACACCGGGGAGCTGTTTTTT. Amino acid sequence: CASSQSCVATRFANTGELFF.

V and J are TRBV12-3 or TRBV12-4 and TRBJ1-2, with unresolved D. The CDR3 totals 12 residues. Trimming removed 6 bases from V and 1 base from J, with 6 bases in between. The CDR3 DNA reads as TGTGCCAGCAGCCCAGATAACTATGGCTACACCTTC. It is translated as CASSPDNYGYTF.

The J gene is TRBJ2-3, the V gene TRBV11-3; a weak D match, TRBD2 (5 bases). Germline CDR1 is SGHNT and CDR2 is YENEEA. This CDR3 contains 15 residues. V lost 5 bases to trimming and J lost 2 bases, with 14 bases between them. The CDR3 loop reads CASSHGLLNTDTQYF. For the CDR3, the DNA is TGTGCCAGCAGCCACGGACTGCTAAACACAGATACGCAGTATTTT.

V is TRBV9 and J is TRBJ2-7, with a possible D match to TRBD2 (6 bases). Between the trimmed V and J ends, which lost 4 bases and 0 bases, there was a span of 14 bases. Germline loops: CDR1 SGDLS, CDR2 YYNGEE. The CDR3 contains 15 residues. The CDR3 region has the DNA TGTGCCAGCAGCCTTACCGGGACTGCCTCCTACGAGCAGTACTTC. Amino acids: CASSLTGTASYEQYF.

The chain carries TRBV3-1 (or the pseudogene TRBV3-2) and TRBJ2-1, with 8 bases lining up with TRBD1. J gave up 8 bases and V 4 bases, and 4 bases lay outside the gene matches. Germline V gene sequence: CDR1 LGHDT, CDR2 YNNKEL (reference sequence). CDR3 size: 13 residues. The CDR3 region is CASSLRGRDEQFF. The CDR3 nucleotides read TGTGCCAGCAGCCTCAGGGGGCGCGATGAGCAGTTCTTC.

This chain uses TRBV7-9 with TRBJ2-5; D ambiguous. Trimming took 3 bases from V and 5 from J, leaving 13 bases between them. The CDR3 is 14 amino acids. Germline CDR1 is SEHNR and CDR2 is FQNEAQ (reference sequence). The CDR3 region has the DNA TGTGCCAGCAGCTTCTCGGAGATACGGGAGACCCAGTACTTC. It yields the protein CASSFSEIRETQYF.

The chain links TRBV5-1 to TRBJ2-1, with TRBD1 matching 7 bases. Germline CDR1 and CDR2: SGHRS and YFSETQ. V dropped 0 bases and J dropped 10; count of bases not matched to a gene: 10. This CDR3 has 15 residues. In nucleotides, the CDR3 is TGCGCCAGCAGCTTGGAACCTAACAGGGGAGAGGAGCAGTTCTTC. Amino acids: CASSLEPNRGEEQFF.